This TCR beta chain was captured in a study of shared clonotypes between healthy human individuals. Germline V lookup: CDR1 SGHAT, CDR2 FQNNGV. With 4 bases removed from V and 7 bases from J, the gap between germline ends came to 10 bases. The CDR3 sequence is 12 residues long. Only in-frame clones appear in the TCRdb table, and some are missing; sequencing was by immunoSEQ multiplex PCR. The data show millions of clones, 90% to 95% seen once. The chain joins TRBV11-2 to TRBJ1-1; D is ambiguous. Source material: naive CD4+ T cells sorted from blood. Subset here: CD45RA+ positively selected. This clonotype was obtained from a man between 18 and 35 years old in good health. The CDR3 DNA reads TGTGCCAGCAGCTCCAGCTATATTGAAGCTTTCTTT. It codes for CASSSSYIEAFF.